The clone carrying this T cell receptor beta chain has more than one count but fewer than ten. This sample stems from a study of blood T cells in healthy people across ages. In the study overall: With template switching, about one barcoded beta molecule was captured per two T cells.

A second PCR of 7 to 11 cycles used a sample-barcoded 5' primer and a J-beta primer mix. Every cDNA was tagged by a template-switch adaptor with 12 random nucleotides. From each sample, at least 2.5 million paired-end reads containing CDR3 were obtained. MiXCR, run by TCRdb on the 5' RACE reads, gives a single entry per CDR3 protein. Here the sample spans approximately 810,000 distinct CDR3 sequences, roughly 40% being singletons. Each sample yielded at least 6.5 million isolated PBMCs. Trimming stripped 6 bases from V and 9 bases from J, with 12 bases between. Germline V lookup: CDR1 MNHEY, CDR2 SVGEGT. This CDR3 has 13 residues.

The genes are TRBV6-2 or TRBV6-3 and TRBJ1-6, with unresolved D. The TCR originated in a man younger than 30 in good health. The specimen sequenced was blood. CDR3 sequence (DNA): TGTGCCAGCAGAACCGCGGAGCGTTCACCCCTCCACTTT. It is translated as CASRTAERSPLHF.